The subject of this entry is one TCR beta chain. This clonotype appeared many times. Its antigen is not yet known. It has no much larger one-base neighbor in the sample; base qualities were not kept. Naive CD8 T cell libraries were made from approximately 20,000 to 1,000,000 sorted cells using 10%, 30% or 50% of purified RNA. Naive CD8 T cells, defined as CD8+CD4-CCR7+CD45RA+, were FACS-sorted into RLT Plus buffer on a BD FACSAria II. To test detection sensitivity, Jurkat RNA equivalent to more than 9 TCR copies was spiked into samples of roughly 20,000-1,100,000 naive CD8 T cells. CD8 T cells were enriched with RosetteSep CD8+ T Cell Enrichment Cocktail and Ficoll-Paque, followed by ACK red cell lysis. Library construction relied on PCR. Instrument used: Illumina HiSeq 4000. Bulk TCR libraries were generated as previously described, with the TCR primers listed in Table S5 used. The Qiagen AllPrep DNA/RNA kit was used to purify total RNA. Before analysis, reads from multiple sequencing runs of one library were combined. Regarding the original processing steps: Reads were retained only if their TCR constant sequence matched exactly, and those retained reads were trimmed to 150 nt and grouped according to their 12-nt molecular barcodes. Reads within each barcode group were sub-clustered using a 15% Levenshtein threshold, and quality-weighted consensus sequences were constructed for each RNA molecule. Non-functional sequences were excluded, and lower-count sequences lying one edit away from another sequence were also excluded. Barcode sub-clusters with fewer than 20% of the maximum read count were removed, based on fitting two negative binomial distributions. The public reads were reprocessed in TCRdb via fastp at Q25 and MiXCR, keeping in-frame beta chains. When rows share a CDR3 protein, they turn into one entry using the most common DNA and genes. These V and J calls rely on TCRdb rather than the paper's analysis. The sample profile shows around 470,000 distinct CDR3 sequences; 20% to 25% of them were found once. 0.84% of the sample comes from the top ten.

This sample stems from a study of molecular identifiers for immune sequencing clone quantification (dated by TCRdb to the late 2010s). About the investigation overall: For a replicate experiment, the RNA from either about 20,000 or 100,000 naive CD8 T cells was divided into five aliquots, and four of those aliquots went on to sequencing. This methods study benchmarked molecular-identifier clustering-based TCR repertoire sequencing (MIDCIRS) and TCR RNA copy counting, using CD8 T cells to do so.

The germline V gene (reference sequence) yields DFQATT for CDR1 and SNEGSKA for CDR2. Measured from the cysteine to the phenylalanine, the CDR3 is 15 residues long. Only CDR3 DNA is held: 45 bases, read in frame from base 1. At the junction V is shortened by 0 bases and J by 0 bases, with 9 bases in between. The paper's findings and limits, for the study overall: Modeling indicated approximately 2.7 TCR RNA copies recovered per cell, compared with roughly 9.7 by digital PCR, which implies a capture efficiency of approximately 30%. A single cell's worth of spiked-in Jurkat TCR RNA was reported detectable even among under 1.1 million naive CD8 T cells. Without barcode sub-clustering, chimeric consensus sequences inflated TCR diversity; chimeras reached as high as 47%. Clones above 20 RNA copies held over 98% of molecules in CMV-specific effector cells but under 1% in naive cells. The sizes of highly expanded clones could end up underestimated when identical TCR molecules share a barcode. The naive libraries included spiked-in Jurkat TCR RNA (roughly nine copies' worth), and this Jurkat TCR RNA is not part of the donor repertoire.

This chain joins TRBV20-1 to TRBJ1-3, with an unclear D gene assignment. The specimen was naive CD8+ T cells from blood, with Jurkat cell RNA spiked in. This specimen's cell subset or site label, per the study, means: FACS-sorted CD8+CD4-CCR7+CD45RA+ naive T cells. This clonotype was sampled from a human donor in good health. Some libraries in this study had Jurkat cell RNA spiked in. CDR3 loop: CSARDSRFSGNTIYF. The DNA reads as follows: TGCAGTGCTAGAGATAGTAGGTTCTCTGGAAACACCATATATTTT.